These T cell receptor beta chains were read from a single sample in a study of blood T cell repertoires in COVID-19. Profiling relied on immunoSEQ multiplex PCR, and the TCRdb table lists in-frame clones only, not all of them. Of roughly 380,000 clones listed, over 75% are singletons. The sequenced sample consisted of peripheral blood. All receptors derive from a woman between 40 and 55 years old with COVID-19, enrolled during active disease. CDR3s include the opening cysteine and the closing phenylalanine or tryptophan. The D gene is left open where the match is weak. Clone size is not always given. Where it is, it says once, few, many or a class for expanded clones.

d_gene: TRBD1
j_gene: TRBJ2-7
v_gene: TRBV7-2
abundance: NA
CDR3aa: CASSFGTGGAYEQYF
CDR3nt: TGTGCCAGCAGCTTCGGGACAGGGGGCGCCTACGAGCAGTACTTC

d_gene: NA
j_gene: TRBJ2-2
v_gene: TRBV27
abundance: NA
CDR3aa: CASSLSLSQSELFF
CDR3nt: TGTGCCAGCAGTTTATCGTTGTCCCAAAGCGAGCTGTTTTTT

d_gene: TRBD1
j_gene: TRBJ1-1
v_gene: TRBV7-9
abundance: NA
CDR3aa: CASSKAGGMANTEAFF
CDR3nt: TGTGCCAGCAGCAAGGCAGGGGGCATGGCGAACACTGAAGCTTTCTTT

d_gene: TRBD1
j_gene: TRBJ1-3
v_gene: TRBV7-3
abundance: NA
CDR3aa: CASSRDRGTGNTIYF
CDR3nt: TGTGCCAGCAGCCGGGACAGGGGAACTGGAAACACCATATATTTT

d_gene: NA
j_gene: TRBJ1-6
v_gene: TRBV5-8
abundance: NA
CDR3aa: CASSWNRESPLHF
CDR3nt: TGTGCCAGCAGCTGGAACAGGGAATCACCCCTCCACTTT

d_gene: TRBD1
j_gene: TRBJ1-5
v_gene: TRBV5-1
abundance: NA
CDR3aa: CASSLRQGGQPQHF
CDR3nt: TGCGCCAGCAGCTTGAGACAGGGCGGACAGCCCCAGCATTTT

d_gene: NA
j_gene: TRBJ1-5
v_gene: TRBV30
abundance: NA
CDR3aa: CAWSGGDSYNQPQHF
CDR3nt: TGTGCCTGGAGTGGAGGAGACAGCTACAATCAGCCCCAGCATTTT

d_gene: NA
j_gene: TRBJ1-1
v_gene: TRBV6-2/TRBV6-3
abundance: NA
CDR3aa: CASSYSRTTEAFF
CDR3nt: TGTGCCAGCAGTTACTCGAGGACAACTGAAGCTTTCTTT

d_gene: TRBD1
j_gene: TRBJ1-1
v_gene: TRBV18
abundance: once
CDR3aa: CASSPRQGASEAFF
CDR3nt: TGTGCCAGCTCACCGCGGCAGGGGGCATCTGAAGCTTTCTTT

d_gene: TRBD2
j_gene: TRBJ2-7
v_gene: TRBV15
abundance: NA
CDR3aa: CATSRASGGSYEQYF
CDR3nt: TGTGCCACCAGCAGAGCAAGCGGGGGCTCCTACGAGCAGTACTTC

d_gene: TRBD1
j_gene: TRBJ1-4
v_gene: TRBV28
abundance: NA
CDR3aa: CASSPETGGGKLFF
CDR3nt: TGTGCCAGCAGTCCCGAGACAGGGGGCGGAAAACTGTTTTTT

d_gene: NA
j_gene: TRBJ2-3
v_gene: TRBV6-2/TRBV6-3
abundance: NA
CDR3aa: CASSYRGSGSTDTQYF
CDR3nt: TGTGCCAGCAGTTACCGGGGTAGCGGTAGCACAGATACGCAGTATTTT

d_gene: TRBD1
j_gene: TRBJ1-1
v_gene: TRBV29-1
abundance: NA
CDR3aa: CSVERQGAGTEAFF
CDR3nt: TGCAGCGTTGAACGACAGGGGGCTGGGACTGAAGCTTTCTTT

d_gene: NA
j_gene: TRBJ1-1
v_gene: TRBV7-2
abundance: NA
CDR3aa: CASSFDSSGTEAFF
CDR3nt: TGTGCCAGCAGCTTCGACTCCTCAGGGACTGAAGCTTTCTTT

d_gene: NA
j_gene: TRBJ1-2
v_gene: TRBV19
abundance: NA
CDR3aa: CASRDTTHYGYTF
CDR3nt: TGTGCCAGTCGGGACACCACGCACTATGGCTACACCTTC

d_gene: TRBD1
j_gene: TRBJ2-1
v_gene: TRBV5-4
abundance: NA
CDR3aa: CASSLGQTKYNEQFF
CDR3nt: TGTGCCAGCAGCCTGGGACAGACAAAATACAATGAGCAGTTCTTC

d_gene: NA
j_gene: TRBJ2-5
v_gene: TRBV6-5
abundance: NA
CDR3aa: CARTHRARETQYF
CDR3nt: TGTGCCAGGACACACAGGGCGCGAGAGACCCAGTACTTC

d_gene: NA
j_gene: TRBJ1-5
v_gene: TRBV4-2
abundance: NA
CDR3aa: CASSPSRQSNQPQHF
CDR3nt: TGTGCCAGCAGCCCAAGCAGACAGTCCAATCAGCCCCAGCATTTT

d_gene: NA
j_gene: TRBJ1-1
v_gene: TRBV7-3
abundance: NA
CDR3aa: CASRWAVNTEAFF
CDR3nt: TGTGCCAGCCGCTGGGCAGTGAACACTGAAGCTTTCTTT

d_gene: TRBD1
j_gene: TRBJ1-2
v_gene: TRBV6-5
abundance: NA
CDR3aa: CASRPGQQYGYTF
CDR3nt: TGTGCCAGCAGGCCGGGACAGCAGTATGGCTACACCTTC

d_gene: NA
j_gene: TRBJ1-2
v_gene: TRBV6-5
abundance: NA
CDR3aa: CASSYSKPRGYGYTF
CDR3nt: TGTGCCAGCAGTTACTCGAAGCCCAGGGGCTATGGCTACACCTTC

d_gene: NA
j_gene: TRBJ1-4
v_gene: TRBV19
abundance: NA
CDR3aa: CASRRLAGPEKLFF
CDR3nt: TGTGCCAGTAGGAGGCTGGCGGGTCCTGAAAAACTGTTTTTT

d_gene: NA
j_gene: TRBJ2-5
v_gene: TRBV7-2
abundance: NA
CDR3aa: CASSSQATQETQYF
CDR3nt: TGTGCCAGCAGCTCTCAGGCAACCCAAGAGACCCAGTACTTC

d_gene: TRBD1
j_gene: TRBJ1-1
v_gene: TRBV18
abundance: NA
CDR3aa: CASSPLGDRMNTEAFF
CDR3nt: TGTGCCAGCTCACCCCTCGGGGACAGGATGAACACTGAAGCTTTCTTT

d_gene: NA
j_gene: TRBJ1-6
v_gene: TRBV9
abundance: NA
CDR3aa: CASSEIQYSPLHF
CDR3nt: TGTGCCAGCAGCGAGATACAATATTCACCCCTCCACTTT

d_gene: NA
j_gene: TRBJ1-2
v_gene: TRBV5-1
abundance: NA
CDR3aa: CASSHRPGDGYTF
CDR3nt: TGCGCCAGCAGCCACCGGCCAGGGGATGGCTACACCTTC

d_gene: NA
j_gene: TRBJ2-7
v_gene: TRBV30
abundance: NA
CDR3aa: CAWRFAGSFYEQYF
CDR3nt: TGTGCCTGGAGATTTGCGGGGTCGTTCTACGAGCAGTACTTC

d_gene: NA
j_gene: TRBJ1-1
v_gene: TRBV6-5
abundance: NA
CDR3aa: CATRDTNTEAFF
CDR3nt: TGTGCCACCAGGGACACCAACACTGAAGCTTTCTTT

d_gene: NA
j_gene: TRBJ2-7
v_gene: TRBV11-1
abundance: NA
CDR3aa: CASSIADGAEYEQYF
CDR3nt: TGTGCCAGCAGTATAGCGGACGGAGCGGAATACGAGCAGTACTTC

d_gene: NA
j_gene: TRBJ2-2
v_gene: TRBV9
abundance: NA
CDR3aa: CASSTDRTNTGELFF
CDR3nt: TGTGCCAGCAGCACCGACAGGACGAACACCGGGGAGCTGTTTTTT

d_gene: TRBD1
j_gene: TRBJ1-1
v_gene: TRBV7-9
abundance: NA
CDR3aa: CASSSRDRADAEAFF
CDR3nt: TGTGCCAGCAGCTCCCGGGACAGGGCGGACGCTGAAGCTTTCTTT

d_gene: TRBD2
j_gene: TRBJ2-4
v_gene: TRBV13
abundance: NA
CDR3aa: CASSFSGGIQLAKNIQYF
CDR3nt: TGTGCCAGCAGCTTTAGCGGGGGGATACAACTAGCCAAAAACATTCAGTACTTC

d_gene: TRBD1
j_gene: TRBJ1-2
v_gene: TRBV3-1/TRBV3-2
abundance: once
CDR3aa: CASSQDGRGTGDDYGYTF
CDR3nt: TGTGCCAGCAGCCAAGACGGCAGGGGGACAGGGGACGACTATGGCTACACCTTC

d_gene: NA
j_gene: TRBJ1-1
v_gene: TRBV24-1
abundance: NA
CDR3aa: CATRGLRGAEAFF
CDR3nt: TGTGCCACCAGGGGGCTAAGAGGTGCTGAAGCTTTCTTT

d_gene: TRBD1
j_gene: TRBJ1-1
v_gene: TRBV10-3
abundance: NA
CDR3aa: CAISRDSSNTEAFF
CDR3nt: TGTGCCATCAGCAGGGACAGCTCGAACACTGAAGCTTTCTTT

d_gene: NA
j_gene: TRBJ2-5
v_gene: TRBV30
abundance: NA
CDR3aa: CAWSVGTIVDQETQYF
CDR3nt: TGTGCCTGGAGCGTTGGGACAATTGTAGACCAAGAGACCCAGTACTTC

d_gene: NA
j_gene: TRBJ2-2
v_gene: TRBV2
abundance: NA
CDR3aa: CASSSQGGTGELFF
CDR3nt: TGTGCCAGCAGCTCTCAGGGCGGCACCGGGGAGCTGTTTTTT

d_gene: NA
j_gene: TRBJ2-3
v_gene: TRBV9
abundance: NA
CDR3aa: CASSVAGTDTQYF
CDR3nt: TGTGCCAGCAGCGTGGCAGGGACAGATACGCAGTATTTT

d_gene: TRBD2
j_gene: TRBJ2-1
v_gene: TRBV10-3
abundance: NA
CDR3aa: CAIAPEGLAVYNEQFF
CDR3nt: TGTGCCATCGCCCCAGAGGGACTAGCGGTATACAATGAGCAGTTCTTC

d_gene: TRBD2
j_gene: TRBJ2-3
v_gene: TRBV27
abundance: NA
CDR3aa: CASSFYLPSGSRTDTQYF
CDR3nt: TGTGCCAGCAGTTTCTACCTACCTAGCGGGAGTAGAACAGATACGCAGTATTTT

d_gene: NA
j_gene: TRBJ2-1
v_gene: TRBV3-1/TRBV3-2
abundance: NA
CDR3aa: CASSQTYNEQFF
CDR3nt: TGTGCCAGCAGCCAGACATACAATGAGCAGTTCTTC

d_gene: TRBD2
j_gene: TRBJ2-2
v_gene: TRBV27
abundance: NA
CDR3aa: CASSLRTLGLAGGPNTGELFF
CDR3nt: TGTGCCAGCAGTTTACGGACCCTGGGACTAGCGGGAGGGCCCAACACCGGGGAGCTGTTTTTT

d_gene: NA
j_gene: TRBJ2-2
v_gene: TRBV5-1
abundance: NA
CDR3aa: CASSFGTFTGELFF
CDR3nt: TGCGCCAGCTCCTTTGGGACATTCACCGGGGAGCTGTTTTTT

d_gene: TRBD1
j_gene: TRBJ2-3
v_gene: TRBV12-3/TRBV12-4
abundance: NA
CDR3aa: CASSLGTADTQYF
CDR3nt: TGTGCCAGCAGTCTAGGGACAGCAGATACGCAGTATTTT

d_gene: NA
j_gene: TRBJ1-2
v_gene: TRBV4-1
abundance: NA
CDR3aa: CASSPVGLGVVYGYTF
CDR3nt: TGCGCCAGCAGCCCAGTAGGTTTAGGGGTTGTCTATGGCTACACCTTC